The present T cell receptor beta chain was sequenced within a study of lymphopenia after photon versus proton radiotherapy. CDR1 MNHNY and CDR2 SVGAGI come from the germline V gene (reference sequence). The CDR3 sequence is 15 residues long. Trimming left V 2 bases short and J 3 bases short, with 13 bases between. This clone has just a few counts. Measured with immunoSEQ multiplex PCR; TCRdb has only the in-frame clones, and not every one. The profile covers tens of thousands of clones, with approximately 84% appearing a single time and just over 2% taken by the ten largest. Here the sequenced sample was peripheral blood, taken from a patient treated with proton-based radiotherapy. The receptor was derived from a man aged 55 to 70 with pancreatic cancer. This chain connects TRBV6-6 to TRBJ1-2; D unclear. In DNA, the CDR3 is TGTGCCAGCAGTTACAATTCCAGGCGGGACTATGGCTACACCTTC. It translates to CASSYNSRRDYGYTF.